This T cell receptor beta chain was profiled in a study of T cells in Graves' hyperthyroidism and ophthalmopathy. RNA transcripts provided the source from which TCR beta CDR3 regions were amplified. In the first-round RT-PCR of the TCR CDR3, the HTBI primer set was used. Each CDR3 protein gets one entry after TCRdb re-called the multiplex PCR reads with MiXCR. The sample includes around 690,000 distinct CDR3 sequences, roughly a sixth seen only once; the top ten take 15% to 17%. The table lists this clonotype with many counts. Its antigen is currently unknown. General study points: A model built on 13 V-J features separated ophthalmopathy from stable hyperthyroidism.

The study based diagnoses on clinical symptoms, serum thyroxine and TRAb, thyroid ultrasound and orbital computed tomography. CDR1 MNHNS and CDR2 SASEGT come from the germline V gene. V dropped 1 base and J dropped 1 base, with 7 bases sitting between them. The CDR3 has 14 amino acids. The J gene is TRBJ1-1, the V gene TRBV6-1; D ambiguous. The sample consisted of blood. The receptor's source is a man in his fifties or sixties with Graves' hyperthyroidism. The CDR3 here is CASSEVVPNTEAFF. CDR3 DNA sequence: TGTGCCAGCAGTGAAGTCGTTCCGAACACTGAAGCTTTCTTT.